Shown below are 25 T cell receptor beta chains from a single sample sequenced in a study of OX40 agonist ivuxolimab in advanced cancers. The table came from immunoSEQ multiplex PCR; TCRdb's copy has only in-frame clones and leaves some out. The table lists approximately 61,000 clones, roughly nine tenths of them singletons. This specimen consisted of CD4+ or CD8+ T cells sorted from blood, obtained in a trial of the OX40 agonist ivuxolimab. These receptors were obtained from an adult with an advanced solid tumor such as melanoma, head and neck, liver or kidney cancer.

The V and J genes are TRBV5-4 and TRBJ2-3; no clear D. The length of the CDR3 is 15 residues. V shed 3 bases and J shed 2 bases, with 13 bases lying between them. In germline, CDR1 is SGHNT, CDR2 YYREEE (reference sequence). CDR3 region: CASSSDFYSTDTQYF. The CDR3 nucleotides are TGTGCCAGCAGCTCCGACTTCTACTCCACAGATACGCAGTATTTT.

The rearrangement uses TRBV11-2 and TRBJ1-6; D remains unclear. V was pared by 3 bases and J by 7 bases, with 16 bases between. This CDR3 has 16 residues. CDR1 and CDR2 from the germline V gene are SGHAT and FQNNGV. CDR3 region: CASSFVSGRYNSPLHF. The CDR3 bases are TGTGCCAGCAGCTTTGTTTCGGGTCGGTACAATTCACCCCTCCACTTT.

The J gene is TRBJ2-1, the V gene TRBV15, with 8 bases that match TRBD1. The germline CDR1 and CDR2 sequences are LNHNV and YYDKDF (reference sequence). V gave up 1 base and J gave up 0 bases; unmatched junction bases: 5. The CDR3 is 17 amino acids. Written as DNA, the CDR3 is TGTGCCACCAGCAGAGGTTGGACAGGGCCCTCCTACAATGAGCAGTTCTTC. This encodes CATSRGWTGPSYNEQFF.

The rearrangement links TRBV10-3 to TRBJ1-1; D is ambiguous. In germline, CDR1 is ENHRY, CDR2 SYGVKD. The V end lost 3 bases, the J end lost 4 bases, and 9 bases lay between the germline ends. This CDR3 spans 13 amino acids. The CDR3 loop is CAISDRSLTEAFF. As DNA, the CDR3 is TGTGCCATCAGTGACAGGTCCCTCACTGAAGCTTTCTTT.

This clone has just one count. The chain uses TRBV28 and TRBJ2-2, with 10 bases matching TRBD1. J gave up 7 bases and V 3 bases, and 5 bases lay outside the gene matches. In germline, CDR1 is MDHEN, CDR2 SYDVKM. The CDR3 length is 15 residues. CDR3: CASSFRTGGSGELFF. The CDR3 nucleotides are TGTGCCAGCAGTTTTAGGACAGGGGGTAGCGGGGAGCTGTTTTTT.

The chain combines TRBV11-2 with TRBJ2-1; D not certain. The CDR3 sequence is 12 residues long. Per the germline V gene, CDR1 is SGHAT and CDR2 is FQNNGV. V was shortened by 1 base and J by 9 bases, with 7 bases between the two germline ends. DNA of the CDR3: TGTGCCAGCAGCTTAGGAGCCCGTGAGCAGTTCTTC. Encoded protein: CASSLGAREQFF.

This clone was seen only once. The chain employs TRBV7-9 and TRBJ2-7; D perhaps matches TRBD2 (5 bases). The CDR3 is made up of 16 amino acids. V was cut by 7 bases and J by 3 bases, with 22 bases left in between. Germline loops: CDR1 SEHNR, CDR2 FQNEAQ (reference sequence). The CDR3, as DNA: TGTGCCAGCACCTCCACCAAGGGAGACAATTACTACGAGCAGTACTTC. Translating gives CASTSTKGDNYYEQYF.

V gene TRBV18 combines with J gene TRBJ1-2; D uncertain. Germline CDR1 and CDR2: KGHSH and LQKENI. This CDR3 comprises 14 residues. V was clipped by 3 bases and J by 6 bases, with 14 bases between them. The CDR3 protein is CASSPGRLADGYTF. CDR3 sequence (DNA): TGTGCCAGCTCACCGGGCAGGTTGGCGGATGGCTACACCTTC. The entire variable domain, with the rest obtained from reference TRBV18 and TRBJ1-2, is as follows: NAGVMQNPRHLVRRRGQEARLRCSPMKGHSHVYWYRQLPEEGLKFMVYLQKENIIDESGMPKERFSAEFPKEGPSILRIQQVVRGDSAAYFCASSPGRLADGYTFGSGTRLTVV.

The chain carries TRBV29-1 and TRBJ1-1; D is uncertain. Trimming shortened V by 5 bases and J by 3 bases, and 13 bases separated the two germline ends. This CDR3 contains 13 residues. Per germline, CDR1 SQVTM and CDR2 ANQGSEA. This chain's CDR3 is CSVSPIRDTEAFF. The CDR3 coding sequence is TGCAGCGTTTCTCCCATTAGGGACACTGAAGCTTTCTTT.

This chain joins TRBV2 and TRBJ2-1; maybe TRBD1 (6 bases). This CDR3 region has 14 residues. The V end was cut by 5 bases, the J end by 6 bases, with 14 bases between. The germline CDR1 and CDR2 sequences are SNHLY and FYNNEI. In DNA form, the CDR3 reads TGTGCCAGCAGTAGGACAGCCGCCGTCAATGAGCAGTTCTTC. Its translation: CASSRTAAVNEQFF.

This clone was recorded once. The V call is TRBV5-1, the J call TRBJ1-1; the match to TRBD1 covers 9 bases. Germline V gene data show CDR1 as SGHRS and CDR2 as YFSETQ. V shed 4 bases and J 3 bases; nucleotides not matched to a gene: 7. The CDR3 has 15 residues. The CDR3 region has the DNA TGCGCCAGCAGCGTAGCGGGACAGGGTGACACTGAAGCTTTCTTT. The encoded protein is CASSVAGQGDTEAFF. The full variable domain, rest sourced from reference TRBV5-1 and TRBJ1-1, is KAGVTQTPRYLIKTRGQQVTLSCSPISGHRSVSWYQQTPGQGLQFLFEYFSETQRNKGNFPGRFSGRQFSNSRSEMNVSTLELGDSALYLCASSVAGQGDTEAFFGQGTRLTVV.

The chain employs TRBV6-5 and TRBJ2-3; D unclear. Trimming cost V 6 bases and J 1 base, with 5 bases left between them. This CDR3 region has 12 residues. The germline V gene has CDR1 MNHEY and CDR2 SVGAGI. The CDR3 DNA reads TGTGCCAGCAGGGACGGCACAGATACGCAGTATTTT. Its translation is CASRDGTDTQYF.

This clone was seen only once. The rearrangement links TRBV29-1 to TRBJ2-4; D is uncertain. From germline, CDR1 is SQVTM and CDR2 ANQGSEA. The CDR3 contains 16 residues. CDR3 DNA sequence: TGCACCACATCAGAGAGGACCGGCCTTGCCAAAAACATTCAGTACTTC. It specifies CTTSERTGLAKNIQYF.

The CDR3 DNA follows: TGTGCCAGCAGCTCGGGGGTCGCCGGACAGGGCTACGAGCAGTACTTC. Its translation: CASSSGVAGQGYEQYF. V is TRBV7-8 and J is TRBJ2-7; 8 bases fit TRBD1. Trimming took 4 bases from V and 3 from J; bases not matched to a gene: 11. The germline V gene encodes CDR1 SGHVS and CDR2 FQNEAQ. The CDR3 has 16 residues.

The J gene is TRBJ1-1, the V gene TRBV30; D is unresolved. The CDR3 is 12 amino acids. Germline V lookup: CDR1 GTSNPN, CDR2 SVGIG (reference sequence). V shed 5 bases and J shed 3 bases, with 10 bases lying between them. CDR3 DNA: TGTGCCTGGCGGGGAGACCACACTGAAGCTTTCTTT. Protein sequence: CAWRGDHTEAFF.

This clone was observed a single time. The rearrangement uses TRBV10-3 and TRBJ1-2; perhaps TRBD1 as D (5 bases). The CDR3 is 14 amino acids. Germline CDR1 ENHRY, CDR2 SYGVKD. V lost 4 bases to trimming and J lost 5 bases, with 14 bases between them. CDR3 sequence: CAISGGQGKYGYTF. In nucleotides, the CDR3 is TGTGCCATCAGTGGAGGGCAGGGAAAGTATGGCTACACCTTC.

This clone has more than one count but fewer than ten. The V call is TRBV19, the J call TRBJ1-1; tentative D call: TRBD1 (5 bases). The germline V and J ends were trimmed by 9 bases and 0 bases, with 11 bases remaining between them. The germline gives CDR1 LNHDA, CDR2 SQIVND (reference sequence). This CDR3 spans 13 amino acids. The CDR3 protein is CASWTDMNTEAFF. CDR3 in DNA: TGTGCCAGCTGGACGGACATGAACACTGAAGCTTTCTTT.

The chain recombines TRBV5-4 with TRBJ2-1, with D possibly being TRBD1 (6 bases). Trimming cost V 1 base and J 2 bases, with 13 bases left between them. This CDR3 has 16 amino acids. Germline CDR1 reads SGHNT; CDR2 reads YYREEE (reference sequence). The CDR3 loop reads CASSLYTTGTYNEQFF. The CDR3 nucleotides read TGTGCCAGCAGCTTGTATACGACAGGAACCTACAATGAGCAGTTCTTC.

The rearrangement joins TRBV6-6 to TRBJ1-2, with D unresolved. This CDR3 is 10 amino acids long. V lost 8 bases and J lost 8, with 9 bases in between. The germline V gene has CDR1 MNHNY and CDR2 SVGAGI (reference sequence). CDR3 sequence (DNA): TGTGCCAGCCGACATGAGGGCTACACCTTC. This gives the protein CASRHEGYTF.

This clone was observed a single time. This chain uses TRBV7-9 with TRBJ2-3; 9 bases fit TRBD1. V was pared by 1 base and J by 4 bases, with 3 bases of the junction left unmatched. CDR3 size: 15 residues. Germline assignment: CDR1 SEHNR and CDR2 FQNEAQ (reference sequence). The CDR3 here is CASSLGTGDADTQYF. CDR3 nucleotides: TGTGCCAGCAGCTTAGGGACAGGGGACGCAGATACGCAGTATTTT. The variable domain in full, with the rest retrieved from reference TRBV7-9 and TRBJ2-3, is DTGVSQNPRHKITKRGQNVTFRCDPISEHNRLYWYRQTLGQGPEFLTYFQNEAQLEKSRLLSDRFSAERPKGSFSTLEIQRTEQGDSAMYLCASSLGTGDADTQYFGPGTRLTVL.

This chain connects TRBV6-1 to TRBJ2-3, with TRBD2 as a possible D gene (5 bases). The V gene's germline CDR1 is MNHNS and CDR2 SASEGT. V lost 5 bases and J lost 2, with 14 bases in between. CDR3 length: 15 residues. The CDR3 nucleotides read TGTGCCAGCAGTACTTCCACTAGAAACACAGATACGCAGTATTTT. Its protein product is CASSTSTRNTDTQYF.

The chain uses TRBV7-2 and TRBJ1-5, with D perhaps TRBD1 (5 bases). Deletions cut 1 base from V and 0 bases from J, with 7 bases between. The length of the CDR3 is 15 residues. The germline CDR1 and CDR2 sequences are SGHTA and FQGNSA. The CDR3 loop reads CASSLGGDSNQPQHF. DNA for the CDR3: TGTGCCAGCAGCTTAGGAGGGGATAGCAATCAGCCCCAGCATTTT. The full variable domain, completed using reference TRBV7-2 and TRBJ1-5, is GAGVSQSPSNKVTEKGKDVELRCDPISGHTALYWYRQSLGQGLEFLIYFQGNSAPDKSGLPSDRFSAERTGGSVSTLTIQRTQQEDSAVYLCASSLGGDSNQPQHFGDGTRLSIL.

Relative to its sample, this clone is medium-sized. The chain links TRBV29-1 to TRBJ1-1, with 7 bases identical to TRBD1. This CDR3 region has 14 residues. The germline V gene encodes CDR1 SQVTM and CDR2 ANQGSEA. V shed 3 bases, J shed 0 bases, and the junction held 4 bases outside the gene matches. In DNA, the CDR3 is TGCAGCGTTGAGGGCAGGGGGATGAACACTGAAGCTTTCTTT. This codes for CSVEGRGMNTEAFF. The whole variable domain, remainder taken from reference TRBV29-1 and TRBJ1-1, is SAVISQKPSRDICQRGTSLTIQCQVDSQVTMMFWYRQQPGQSLTLIATANQGSEATYESGFVIDKFPISRPNLTFSTLTVSNMSPEDSSIYLCSVEGRGMNTEAFFGQGTRLTVV.

CDR3 bases: TGTGCCAGCAGCCCTAGGGCCGCCGCTGGGGCCAACGTCCTGACTTTC. Amino acids: CASSPRAAAGANVLTF. J is TRBJ2-6 and V is TRBV7-9, with D hard to call. The V gene lost 5 bases and the J gene lost 2 bases, with 13 bases spanning the gap. Germline V gene sequence: CDR1 SEHNR, CDR2 FQNEAQ (reference sequence). The length of the CDR3 is 16 residues.

V usage is TRBV9 and J usage is TRBJ1-1; no clear D gene. Germline V gene data show CDR1 as SGDLS and CDR2 as YYNGEE. V gave up 4 bases and J gave up 8 bases, with 18 bases separating them. The CDR3 spans 14 residues. CDR3 sequence reads: CASSLSGRSSEAFF. CDR3 nucleotides: TGTGCCAGCAGCCTCAGCGGACGGAGCTCAGAAGCTTTCTTT.